This TCR beta chain was identified in a study of CD8 T cells in Susac syndrome. An input of 0.5 to 1 ug of RNA was subjected to reverse transcription using random hexamers. Amplification of TCR beta CDR3 across 54 Vbeta and 13 Jbeta was performed with immunoSEQ multiplex PCR. TCRdb reprocessed the immunoSEQ multiplex PCR reads with MiXCR, giving one entry per CDR3 protein. Here the sample spans around 190,000 distinct CDR3 sequences, 93% being singletons. The authors carried out high-throughput sequencing of TCR beta. They applied it to CD8+ and CD4+ T cells obtained from blood. CD8+ and CD4+ T cells were negatively isolated; TEMRA cells were FACS-enriched. Study observations and caveats: The study recognized that its TCR sequencing and HLA analysis covered a relatively small number of individuals.

The germline CDR1 and CDR2 sequences are MNHEY and SVGAGI. The CDR3 totals 15 residues. V was pared by 6 bases and J by 6 bases, with 20 bases between. A remark on this clonotype: Its cognate antigen is unknown.

This chain joins TRBV6-5 and TRBJ2-5; perhaps TRBD2 as D (5 bases). The sample comprised CD4+ T cells from PBMCs. The TCR sequence derives from a human donor in good health. The CDR3 region is CASRPGKLTSQTQYF. CDR3 in DNA: TGTGCCAGCAGACCCGGGAAGCTTACTAGTCAGACCCAGTACTTC.